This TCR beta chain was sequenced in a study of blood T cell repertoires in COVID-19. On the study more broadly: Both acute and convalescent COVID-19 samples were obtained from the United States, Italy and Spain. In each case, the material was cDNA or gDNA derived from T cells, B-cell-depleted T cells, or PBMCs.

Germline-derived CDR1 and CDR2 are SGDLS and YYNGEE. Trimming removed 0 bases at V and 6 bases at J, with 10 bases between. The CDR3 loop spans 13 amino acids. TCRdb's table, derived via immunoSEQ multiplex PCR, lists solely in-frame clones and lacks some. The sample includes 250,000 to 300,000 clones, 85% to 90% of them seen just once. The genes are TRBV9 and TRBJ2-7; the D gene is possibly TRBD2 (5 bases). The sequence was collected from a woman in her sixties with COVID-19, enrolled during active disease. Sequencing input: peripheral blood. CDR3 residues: CASSVAGSSEQYF. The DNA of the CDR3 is TGTGCCAGCAGCGTAGCGGGAAGCAGCGAGCAGTACTTC.